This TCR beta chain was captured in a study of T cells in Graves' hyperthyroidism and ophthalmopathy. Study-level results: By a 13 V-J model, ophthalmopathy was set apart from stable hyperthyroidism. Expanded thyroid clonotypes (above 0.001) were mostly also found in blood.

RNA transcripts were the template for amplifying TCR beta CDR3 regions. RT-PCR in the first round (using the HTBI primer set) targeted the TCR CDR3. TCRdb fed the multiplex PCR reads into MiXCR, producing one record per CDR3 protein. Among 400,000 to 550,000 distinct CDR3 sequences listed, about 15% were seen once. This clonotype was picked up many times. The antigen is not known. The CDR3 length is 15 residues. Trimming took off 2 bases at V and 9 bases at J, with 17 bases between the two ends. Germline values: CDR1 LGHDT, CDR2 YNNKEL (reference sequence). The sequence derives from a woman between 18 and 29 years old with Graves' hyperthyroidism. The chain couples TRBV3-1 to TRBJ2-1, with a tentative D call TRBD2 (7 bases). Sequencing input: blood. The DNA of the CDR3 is TGTGCCAGCAGCCAATTCCTAGCGGAGGGGGTTGAGCAGTTCTTC. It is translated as CASSQFLAEGVEQFF.